This TCR beta chain is drawn from a study of blood T cell repertoires in COVID-19. Data came from immunoSEQ multiplex PCR; TCRdb stores just in-frame clones and leaves some out. Among approximately 350,000 clones listed, more than 80% were seen once. This CDR3 has 15 amino acids. Germline lookup yields CDR1 SQVTM and CDR2 ANQGSEA. V lost 4 bases to trimming and J lost 1 base, with 16 bases between them. The receptor was isolated from a woman in her 30s with COVID-19, enrolled during active disease. The rearrangement links TRBV29-1 to TRBJ1-2; no firm D call. The specimen was peripheral blood. CDR3 sequence (DNA): TGCAGCGTTGTTCTTATGGAGGAGGGTAACTATGGCTACACCTTC. Translating gives CSVVLMEEGNYGYTF.